One and the same sample provided the 16 T cell receptor beta chains below, sequenced in a study of CD8 T cells in ankylosing spondylitis (dated by TCRdb to 2016 to 2017). Libraries were constructed by 5' RACE. Instrument used: Illumina HiSeq 2500. The public reads were reanalyzed by TCRdb: fastp trimming at Q25, MiXCR alignment, in-frame beta chains only. Merged by CDR3 protein, the rows form single entries marked with the most common genes and DNA. In all, the sample holds approximately 150,000 distinct CDR3 sequences, and 30% to 35% of those were seen once. The ten most abundant clones make up 5.5% to 7.5% of the sample. Sample: synovial fluid, either unsorted or a sorted T cell fraction (not recorded which). These receptors all come from a male donor with ankylosing spondylitis.

This clonotype was observed a handful of times. The chain recombines TRBV4-3 with TRBJ2-7; D may be TRBD2 (5 bases). V was pared by 4 bases and J by 3 bases, with 16 bases between. The CDR3 extends over 15 amino acids. Germline loops: CDR1 LGHNA, CDR2 YSLEER. The CDR3 DNA reads as TGCGCCAGCAGCCGACTTGCGGGCGAGGGCTACGAGCAGTACTTC. The encoded protein is CASSRLAGEGYEQYF.

As for this clonotype: At one end the junction does not follow the germline gene, possibly because of a read error. The chain uses TRBV7-7 and TRBJ2-1; tentative D call: TRBD1 (6 bases). The germline gives CDR1 SSHAT, CDR2 FNYEAQ (reference sequence). The CDR3 spans 14 residues. CDR3 sequence (DNA): TGTGCTAGCAGCTTAGACCGGGACACCAATGAGCAGTTCTTC. Its translation is CASSLDRDTNEQFF.

This clonotype has a count of ten or more. J is TRBJ2-2 and V is TRBV5-1, with D tentatively TRBD1 (6 bases). V was trimmed by 2 bases and J by 5 bases, leaving 16 bases between them. Germline V lookup: CDR1 SGHRS, CDR2 YFSETQ. CDR3 length: 16 amino acids. CDR3 bases: TGCGCCAGCAGCTTTGATTTGAACAGGGCGACCGGGGAGCTGTTTTTT. Translating it yields CASSFDLNRATGELFF.

This chain links TRBV6-5 with TRBJ2-3; D is uncertain. The germline gives CDR1 MNHEY, CDR2 SVGAGI. The CDR3 loop spans 11 amino acids. V lost 5 bases to trimming and J lost 8 bases, with 8 bases between them. CDR3 sequence reads: CASSTRITQYF. CDR3 DNA: TGTGCCAGCAGTACTCGGATTACGCAGTATTTT.

J is TRBJ2-6 and V is TRBV9; 8 bases align to TRBD1. V lost 4 bases and J lost 0; bases outside the gene matches: 12. The CDR3 sequence is 19 residues long. Germline loops: CDR1 SGDLS, CDR2 YYNGEE. CDR3 bases: TGTGCCAGCAGCCTCGAACCCAGGGGGCGCCACTCTGGGGCCAACGTCCTGACTTTC. Protein: CASSLEPRGRHSGANVLTF.

The chain uses TRBV20-1 and TRBJ1-1, with a tentative D call TRBD1 (5 bases). Germline values: CDR1 DFQATT, CDR2 SNEGSKA (reference sequence). V lost 3 bases and J 5 bases, leaving 19 bases between the germline ends. This CDR3 region has 15 residues. The CDR3 protein is CSASGGMDGKTEAFF. Here the CDR3 DNA reads TGCAGTGCTAGTGGGGGAATGGATGGCAAGACTGAAGCTTTCTTT.

This clonotype was detected many times. This sequence joins TRBV5-1 and TRBJ1-5; D is perhaps TRBD1 (6 bases). Per the germline V gene, CDR1 is SGHRS and CDR2 is YFSETQ. Between the trimmed V and J ends, which lost 3 bases and 6 bases, there was a span of 10 bases. This CDR3 comprises 13 residues. The CDR3 sequence: CASSSGVGQPQHF. The CDR3 DNA follows: TGCGCCAGCAGCTCAGGGGTCGGTCAGCCCCAGCATTTT.

This clonotype was seen more than once but under ten times. The rearrangement links TRBV15 to TRBJ2-1, with 13 bases aligning to TRBD2. With 1 base clipped from V and 10 bases from J, the junction kept 10 bases outside the gene matches. This CDR3 is built from 17 residues. Germline assignment: CDR1 LNHNV and CDR2 YYDKDF (reference sequence). For the CDR3, the DNA is TGTGCCACCAGCAGAGGGACTAGCGGGAGTCAAAGAGGGGAGCAGTTCTTC. Protein sequence: CATSRGTSGSQRGEQFF.

The V and J genes are TRBV5-8 and TRBJ2-3, with a tentative D call TRBD2 (5 bases). There are 12 residues in the CDR3. Trimming stripped 1 base from V and 7 bases from J, with 7 bases between. CDR1 is SGHTS, CDR2 YDEGEE, per germline. The DNA of the CDR3 is TGTGCCAGCAGCTTGCGGGGAAATACGCAGTATTTT. Its protein is CASSLRGNTQYF. The whole variable domain, remainder taken from reference TRBV5-8 and TRBJ2-3, is EAGVTQSPTHLIKTRGQQATLRCSPISGHTSVYWYQQALGLGLQFLLWYDEGEERNRGNFPPRFSGRQFPNYSSELNVNALELEDSALYLCASSLRGNTQYFGPGTRLTVL.

This clonotype occurred many times. The J gene is TRBJ1-3, the V gene TRBV11-2, with D maybe TRBD1 (5 bases). The V and J ends lost 0 bases and 7 bases respectively, with 10 bases between them. This CDR3 has 14 residues. The germline V gene encodes CDR1 SGHAT and CDR2 FQNNGV. CDR3 DNA sequence: TGTGCCAGCAGCTTAGATACCAGGGCTAACACCATATATTTT. Its translation: CASSLDTRANTIYF.

This clonotype has more than one count but fewer than ten. The V call is TRBV4-1, the J call TRBJ2-4; 8 nucleotides align to TRBD1. J gave up 0 bases and V 2 bases, and 3 bases lay outside the gene matches. The CDR3 loop spans 16 amino acids. Germline V lookup: CDR1 MGHRA, CDR2 YSYEKL. The DNA of the CDR3 is TGCGCCAGCAGCCAACCCGGGACAGGAGCCAAAAACATTCAGTACTTC. Amino acid sequence: CASSQPGTGAKNIQYF.

The sample holds a few counts of this clonotype. The V call is TRBV11-1, the J call TRBJ1-6, with a possible D match to TRBD1 (5 bases). The V gene lost 4 bases and the J gene lost 5 bases, with 12 bases spanning the gap. This CDR3 comprises 15 residues. Germline V gives CDR1 SGHAT, CDR2 FQDESV (reference sequence). CDR3 sequence reads: CASSSRTPNNSPLHF. In nucleotides, the CDR3 is TGTGCCAGCAGCTCCCGGACACCTAATAATTCACCCCTCCACTTT.

The sample holds a few counts of this clonotype. V and J are TRBV12-3 or TRBV12-4 and TRBJ2-1; D uncertain. The CDR3 consists of 13 residues. V was pared by 10 bases and J by 6 bases, with 16 bases between. For the CDR3, the DNA is TGTGCCACCAAACCCCCTAGTCTCAATGAGCAGTTCTTC. It yields the protein CATKPPSLNEQFF.

This clonotype was seen a few times. The chain combines TRBV5-1 with TRBJ1-4; 9 positions agree with TRBD1. V trimming: 0 bases; J trimming: 7 bases; junction bases outside the gene matches: 10. This CDR3 has 17 amino acids. Germline loops: CDR1 SGHRS, CDR2 YFSETQ. The CDR3 nucleotides are TGCGCCAGCAGCTTGGAGCCCCCGGACAGGGGTCGTGAAAAACTGTTTTTT. Amino acids: CASSLEPPDRGREKLFF.

This chain links TRBV6-1 with TRBJ1-6, with 8 bases aligning to TRBD1. Germline V gene data show CDR1 as MNHNS and CDR2 as SASEGT. Losses at the gene ends were 5 bases for V and 2 bases for J; bases not matched to a gene: 11. This CDR3 is 18 amino acids long. The CDR3 sequence is CASSNLGQGGTYNSPLHF. CDR3 bases: TGTGCCAGCAGTAATCTTGGACAGGGTGGAACCTATAATTCACCCCTCCACTTT.

This clonotype was detected a few times. The CDR3 is CASSTRDRYNEQFF. CDR3 DNA: TGCGCCAGCAGCACCCGGGACAGATACAATGAGCAGTTCTTC. V usage is TRBV5-1 and J usage is TRBJ2-1; 7 bases agree with TRBD1. The V gene end was trimmed by 4 bases and the J gene end by 4 bases; junction bases not matched to a gene: 5. The length of the CDR3 is 14 residues. Germline values: CDR1 SGHRS, CDR2 YFSETQ.